This T cell receptor (beta chain) was identified during a study of shared clonotypes between healthy human individuals. The data were produced by immunoSEQ multiplex PCR, yet TCRdb's version contains in-frame clones alone and is incomplete. The sample carries about 2 million clones, 95% recorded once. In germline, CDR1 is MNHEY, CDR2 SMNVEV (reference sequence). V lost 0 bases to trimming and J lost 6 bases; unmatched junction nucleotides: 4. The CDR3 length is 14 residues. The J gene is TRBJ1-2, the V gene TRBV27; TRBD1 matches at 7 bases. This TCR derives from a young man in good health. Sequenced: naive CD4+ T cells sorted from blood. The subset: CD45RA+ positively selected. CDR3 nucleotide sequence: TGTGCCAGCAGTTTATCGACAGGGAACGATGGCTACACCTTC. It encodes CASSLSTGNDGYTF.